This is a list of T cell receptor beta chains from one sample in a study of cytomegalovirus exposure and HLA in healthy donors. TCRdb keeps only in-frame clones here, not all; method: immunoSEQ multiplex PCR. Among about 130,000 clones listed, 85% were seen once. The sample consisted of PBMCs. The receptors here all came from a woman between 25 and 40 years old in good health and CMV-seropositive. CDR3s include the opening cysteine and the closing phenylalanine or tryptophan. The D gene is left open where the match is weak. Some rows have no size entry. The others give once, few or many, or a class for an expanded clone.

v_gene,len,abundance,j_gene,d_gene,CDR3nt,CDR3aa
TRBV5-1,16,.,TRBJ2-2,TRBD2,TGCGCCAGCAGCTTTTTAGCGGGGGGAAACACCGGGGAGCTGTTTTTT,CASSFLAGGNTGELFF
TRBV4-1,12,.,TRBJ1-1,.,TGCGCCAGCAGTTCCTTTAACACTGAAGCTTTCTTT,CASSSFNTEAFF
TRBV7-2,16,.,TRBJ2-1,.,TGTGCCAGCAGCGCCAGGGCCGGAGCTAGTTACAATGAGCAGTTCTTC,CASSARAGASYNEQFF
TRBV7-9,14,.,TRBJ2-1,TRBD2,TGTTCCAGCAGCTTCCCAGGACTAGCGAATGAGCAGTTCTTC,CSSSFPGLANEQFF
TRBV7-3,15,.,TRBJ2-7,TRBD2,TGTGCCAGCAGCTTACTAGCGGGGATTTCCTACGAGCAGTACTTC,CASSLLAGISYEQYF
TRBV30,13,few,TRBJ2-5,.,TGTGCCTGGAGTGTTAGTACCCAAGAGACCCAGTACTTC,CAWSVSTQETQYF
TRBV19,18,.,TRBJ1-5,TRBD1,TGTGCCAGTAGACCGGGACAGGACCTCCTAGGGAGAAATCAGCCCCAGCATTTT,CASRPGQDLLGRNQPQHF
TRBV30,14,.,TRBJ2-7,.,TGTGCCTGGAGTAGTAATAGCGGCTCCTACGAGCAGTACTTC,CAWSSNSGSYEQYF
TRBV9,14,.,TRBJ1-1,.,TGTGCCAGCAGCGGACAGGTTGGGAACACTGAAGCTTTCTTT,CASSGQVGNTEAFF
TRBV10-3,13,.,TRBJ2-7,.,TGTGCCATCAGTGTTAGCCACTTGGTCGAGCAGTACTTC,CAISVSHLVEQYF
TRBV6-6,13,once,TRBJ1-1,.,TGTGCCAGCAGTTACGGCGGGGTCTTCGGAGCTTTCTTT,CASSYGGVFGAFF
TRBV5-4,12,.,TRBJ1-2,.,TGTGCCAGCAGCTTGGCAGGGTATGGCTACACCTTC,CASSLAGYGYTF
TRBV11-2,15,.,TRBJ2-2,.,TGTGCCAGCAGCCCATCGACAGGCAACACCGGGGAGCTGTTTTTT,CASSPSTGNTGELFF
TRBV2,14,.,TRBJ2-7,TRBD1,TGTGCCAGCACCGGACAGGGGAGCCCCTACGAGCAGTACTTC,CASTGQGSPYEQYF
TRBV2,13,.,TRBJ1-1,.,TGTGCCAGCAGTGAAGGGGCGGGCTCGAAGGAATTCTTT,CASSEGAGSKEFF
TRBV6-1,14,.,TRBJ1-1,TRBD1,TGTGCCAGCAGGAACGGACAGGGTGGAACTGAAGCTTTCTTT,CASRNGQGGTEAFF
TRBV7-9,10,.,TRBJ2-5,.,TGTGCCACGAGGGGGGAGACCCAGTACTTC,CATRGETQYF
TRBV7-9,12,.,TRBJ2-6,.,TGTGCCAGCCGGGGAGGGGCCAACGTCCTGACTTTC,CASRGGANVLTF
TRBV30,15,.,TRBJ2-5,TRBD2,TGTGCCTGGAGTGCCCGGGGGGTAGTAAAGAGGGCCCAGTACTTC,CAWSARGVVKRAQYF
TRBV6-5,14,.,TRBJ2-7,.,TGTGCCAGCAGTCCGGGACTGGGCTCCTACGAGCAGTACTTC,CASSPGLGSYEQYF
TRBV19,18,.,TRBJ1-5,TRBD1,TGTGCCAGTAGTACCCGGACAGGGGTTGCGAATAGCAATCAGCCCCAGCATTTT,CASSTRTGVANSNQPQHF
TRBV13,12,few,TRBJ1-1,.,TGTGCCAGCAGCTCCCTCGGGGGGGGAGCTTTCTTT,CASSSLGGGAFF
TRBV5-1,13,.,TRBJ1-1,TRBD1,TGCGCCAGCAGCTTGGAGGCGGGGACAGTAGCTTTCTTT,CASSLEAGTVAFF